The 9 T cell receptor beta chains listed next were all sequenced from one sample in a study of T cell changes during pregnancy in multiple sclerosis. Here immunoSEQ multiplex PCR was the method, and the copy in TCRdb shows in-frame clones only, minus some. The table lists around 65,000 clones, approximately 90% of them singletons. The material sequenced was peripheral blood, taken in the third trimester of pregnancy. Source of these receptors: a female donor in good health, enrolled as a control in a pregnancy study.

CDR3 sequence: CASSPRQGGLDYGYTF. The CDR3 bases are TGTGCCAGTAGTCCCCGACAGGGGGGATTGGACTATGGCTACACCTTC. The gene calls are TRBV19 and TRBJ1-2; 9 bases map to TRBD1. This CDR3 comprises 16 residues. Germline-derived CDR1 and CDR2 are LNHDA and SQIVND (reference sequence). The V gene end was trimmed by 5 bases and the J gene end by 3 bases; junction bases not matched to a gene: 10.

The CDR3 reads CAWSRDRGIQPQHF. The CDR3 DNA reads TGTGCCTGGAGTAGGGACAGGGGAATTCAGCCCCAGCATTTT. This sequence joins TRBV30 and TRBJ1-5, with TRBD1 identical over 10 bases. Germline V CDR1 and CDR2: GTSNPN, SVGIG (reference sequence). Trimming removed 2 bases from V and 6 bases from J; junction bases left unmatched: 4. The CDR3 extends over 14 amino acids.

This clone was seen a handful of times. The J gene is TRBJ1-1, the V gene TRBV7-9, with D maybe TRBD1 (6 bases). Between the trimmed V and J ends, which lost 5 bases and 1 base, there was a span of 11 bases. Germline V gives CDR1 SEHNR, CDR2 FQNEAQ (reference sequence). The CDR3 spans 14 residues. As DNA, the CDR3 is TGTGCCAGCAGCCTGGGACAATCGAACACTGAAGCTTTCTTT. Amino acids: CASSLGQSNTEAFF.

The rearrangement uses TRBV25-1 and TRBJ1-4, with D possibly TRBD1 on 6 matching bases. This CDR3 comprises 18 residues. V was clipped by 6 bases and J by 0 bases, with 20 bases between them. CDR1 is MGHDK, CDR2 SYGVNS, per germline. The CDR3 DNA reads TGTGCCAGCAGAGCAGTACAGGGTCCCCTATCAACTAATGAAAAACTGTTTTTT. It codes for CASRAVQGPLSTNEKLFF.

The DNA for the CDR3 is TGTGCCAGCAGCCGGGACAGGAACTATGGCTACACCTTC. Amino acid sequence: CASSRDRNYGYTF. The V gene is TRBV14, the J gene TRBJ1-2, with TRBD1 matching over 8 bases. V dropped 4 bases and J dropped 2; count of bases not matched to a gene: 0. This CDR3 region has 13 residues. Germline loops: CDR1 SGHDN, CDR2 FVKESK.

J is TRBJ1-2 and V is TRBV7-6, with 8 bases identical to TRBD1. This CDR3 has 15 residues. The germline CDR1 and CDR2 sequences are SGHVS and FNYEAQ. The J segment lost 2 bases and the V segment lost 1 base, leaving 3 bases of the junction unmatched. The CDR3 DNA reads as TGTGCCAGCAGCTTAGACGACAGGGGCAACTATGGCTACACCTTC. Its protein product is CASSLDDRGNYGYTF.

This sequence joins TRBV4-2 and TRBJ2-3, with TRBD2 identical over 15 bases. Unmatched junction bases numbered 5, after V lost 4 bases and J lost 3 bases. The CDR3 has 17 residues. Germline V lookup: CDR1 LGHNA, CDR2 YNFKEQ. CDR3 residues: CASSLRTSGGVTDTQYF. CDR3 nucleotide sequence: TGTGCCAGCAGCCTGAGGACTAGCGGGGGGGTTACAGATACGCAGTATTTT.

V and J are TRBV6-5 and TRBJ2-7; D perhaps matches TRBD2 (6 bases). The CDR3 runs to 14 residues. Germline lookup yields CDR1 MNHEY and CDR2 SVGAGI. V was shortened by 0 bases and J by 6 bases, with 12 bases between the two germline ends. The CDR3 loop is CASSYSWGVPEQYF. The CDR3 region has the DNA TGTGCCAGCAGTTACTCGTGGGGGGTTCCCGAGCAGTACTTC.

This clone was seen only once. This chain uses TRBV25-1 with TRBJ1-4; D gene unclear. This CDR3 comprises 15 residues. V was shortened by 5 bases and J by 4 bases, with 14 bases between the two germline ends. The germline V gene has CDR1 MGHDK and CDR2 SYGVNS. CDR3: CASSSKTGVNEKLFF. CDR3 bases: TGTGCCAGCAGTTCCAAGACGGGAGTTAATGAAAAACTGTTTTTT.